This T cell receptor (beta chain) is drawn from a study of T cell changes during pregnancy in multiple sclerosis. Clones were read by immunoSEQ multiplex PCR, and TCRdb kept only the in-frame ones, dropping some. The data show roughly 89,000 clones, roughly 93% seen once. The length of the CDR3 is 16 residues. Germline CDR1 SEHNR, CDR2 FQNEAQ (reference sequence). V was shortened by 1 base and J by 8 bases, with 17 bases between the two germline ends. This clonotype was sampled from a female donor with multiple sclerosis, enrolled in a pregnancy study. Sequencing was performed on peripheral blood, taken in the third trimester of pregnancy. V and J are TRBV7-9 and TRBJ1-4; D is perhaps TRBD1 (6 bases). The CDR3 loop reads CASSLVWGRLEEKLFF. The CDR3 nucleotides are TGTGCCAGCAGCTTAGTATGGGGGCGCCTCGAGGAAAAACTGTTTTTT. Variable domain in full (rest from reference TRBV7-9 and TRBJ1-4): DTGVSQNPRHKITKRGQNVTFRCDPISEHNRLYWYRQTLGQGPEFLTYFQNEAQLEKSRLLSDRFSAERPKGSFSTLEIQRTEQGDSAMYLCASSLVWGRLEEKLFFGSGTQLSVL.